In this sample, the clone carrying this TCR beta chain turned up a few times. Its specificity is unknown. Produced via immunoSEQ multiplex PCR; TCRdb's table is partial and in-frame only. This table has roughly 2.2 million clones, approximately 95% appearing once. The sample belongs to a study of shared clonotypes between healthy human individuals. The study's findings and limits: The sampled material consisted only of blood, and tissue repertoires are likely to differ. Non-shared clonotypes had lower generation probabilities than those shared by all four donors.

CDR3 length: 11 amino acids. CDR1 and CDR2 (germline): SEHNR, FQNEAQ (reference sequence). V was shortened by 0 bases and J by 6 bases, with 2 bases between the two germline ends. This TCR came from a man aged 18 to 29 in good health. Some clones in this sample may be carry-over from other donors' samples. This chain connects TRBV7-9 to TRBJ1-1; no definite D call. The sequenced material came from naive CD4+ T cells from PBMCs. This sample's subset: CD45RA+ positively selected. The CDR3 is CASSLAPEAFF. The CDR3 DNA sequence: TGTGCCAGCAGCTTAGCTCCTGAAGCTTTCTTT.